This T cell receptor beta chain was captured by sequencing in a study of blood T cell repertoires in COVID-19. Original data processing: It was from reference gene primer amplification that nucleated cell counts were estimated. Assay used: immunoSEQ multiplex PCR; TCRdb lists only in-frame clones, some missing. V and J calls and clone size are as listed in that table; D and trimming were resolved from the DNA. The data hold over 85,000 clones, with roughly 87% observed a single time. Trimming took 3 bases from V and 9 from J; bases not matched to a gene: 11. Germline CDR1 is SGHRS and CDR2 is YFSETQ. This CDR3 has 14 residues.

The clonotype originates from a woman between 50 and 59 years old with COVID-19, enrolled during active disease. The chain is built from TRBV5-1 and TRBJ2-5, with 7 bases identical to TRBD1. Sequencing input: peripheral blood. CDR3 sequence (DNA): TGCGCCAGCAGCTCTGGACAGGCCGAAGGGGCCCAGTACTTC. Protein sequence: CASSSGQAEGAQYF.